Presented here are 19 T cell receptor beta chains from one specimen sequenced in a study of tumor-infiltrating lymphocytes in primary liver carcinoma. Total RNA and DNA came together from 20-30 mg of bulk tissue without cell sorting. Researchers generated TCR beta cDNA from about 460 ng of total RNA, relying on a constant-region primer. Three nested multiplex PCR rounds, a slightly modified ARM-PCR method, built the TCR beta libraries. Running 9 to 10 cycles apiece, the first two PCR rounds relied on TRBV1-TRBV30 forward primers together with a C-beta reverse primer. TCRdb re-called the multiplex PCR reads with MiXCR, one entry per CDR3 protein. The sample has approximately 110,000 distinct CDR3 sequences; 82% are singletons. The specimen was liver tumor tissue from sampling region 3. The subset was: tumor region T3, left-lateral pole. The receptors come from a middle-aged man with primary liver carcinoma and hepatitis B virus infection.

The table lists this clonotype with a count of one. V and J are TRBV4-2 and TRBJ2-1; D possibly matches TRBD1 or TRBD2 (5 bases each). CDR3 size: 17 residues. V lost 0 bases and J lost 6, with 18 bases in between. Germline V CDR1 and CDR2: LGHNA, YNFKEQ. The CDR3 is CASSQDWGTRVANEQFF. CDR3 sequence (DNA): TGTGCCAGCAGCCAAGATTGGGGCACTAGAGTGGCCAATGAGCAGTTCTTC.

The V and J genes are TRBV5-6 and TRBJ2-2, with 9 bases matching TRBD1. V dropped 4 bases and J dropped 2; count of bases not matched to a gene: 6. In germline, CDR1 is SGHDT, CDR2 YYEEEE. This CDR3 region has 16 residues. CDR3 DNA sequence: TGTGCCAGCAGCGTATCGGGACAGGGTAACACCGGGGAGCTGTTTTTT. Protein product: CASSVSGQGNTGELFF.

As regards this clonotype: Mismatch with germline at one junction end may stem from a read error. The rearrangement joins TRBV29-1 to TRBJ2-3; D might be TRBD2 (6 bases). The CDR3 is 15 amino acids. The V gene's germline CDR1 is SQVTM and CDR2 ANQGSEA. CDR3 DNA: TGCATCGTTGAGGGCGGGGCCAGCATCACAAATACGCAGTATTTT. Its protein product is CIVEGGASITNTQYF.

The chain uses TRBV11-2 and TRBJ2-7; D is uncertain. The V gene's germline CDR1 is SGHAT and CDR2 FQNNGV. The germline V and J ends were trimmed by 10 bases and 0 bases, with 16 bases remaining between them. The CDR3 has 14 residues. CDR3 amino acids: CAMNSNKNSYEQYF. DNA for the CDR3: TGTGCCATGAACTCTAACAAGAACTCCTACGAGCAGTACTTC.

This clonotype was seen a handful of times. This chain joins TRBV6-2 or TRBV6-3 and TRBJ2-5; no firm D call. The germline V gene has CDR1 MNHEY and CDR2 SVGEGT. The V and J ends lost 9 bases and 3 bases respectively, with 23 bases between them. The CDR3 loop spans 16 amino acids. In DNA, the CDR3 is TGTGCCAGTAGTCAATCGACGGCAACGGGCGAAGAGACCCAGTACTTC. As protein: CASSQSTATGEETQYF.

With respect to this clonotype: This may arise from a read error, as a much more abundant clone is one base away. The J gene is TRBJ2-5, the V gene TRBV2; D might be TRBD1 or TRBD2, each matching 5 bases. Germline V gene data show CDR1 as SNHLY and CDR2 as FYNNEI. This CDR3 contains 13 residues. The CDR3 region is CASRADVGETKYF. The CDR3, as DNA: TGTGCCAGCAGGGCGGATGTGGGGGAGACCAAGTACTTC.

DNA for the CDR3: TGCAGCGTAACCGGGACGTCCTACAATGAGCAGTTCTTC. Translated: CSVTGTSYNEQFF. V and J are TRBV29-1 and TRBJ2-1; D may match TRBD1 or TRBD2 (5 bases each). From germline, CDR1 is SQVTM and CDR2 ANQGSEA. Trimming pared 6 bases from V and 1 base from J, leaving 10 bases between. The CDR3 runs to 13 residues.

As concerns this clonotype: Relative to the germline gene, one junction end is altered; a read error may explain this. The chain is built from TRBV4-1 and TRBJ1-1, with a tentative D call TRBD1 (6 bases). The CDR3 sequence is 15 residues long. The germline V gene has CDR1 MGHRA and CDR2 YSYEKL. The CDR3 here is CASSRSGEGRTEAFF. In nucleotides, the CDR3 is TGCGCCAGCAGCCGATCAGGGGAGGGACGGACTGAAGCATTCTTT.

Of note for this clonotype: One end of the junction varies from germline; a read error may be responsible. This sequence joins TRBV11-1 and TRBJ2-3; D gene unclear. The germline V gene encodes CDR1 SGHAT and CDR2 FQDESV (reference sequence). This CDR3 region has 14 residues. The CDR3 protein is CVSRPGPSTDTQYF. The CDR3 DNA is TGTGTCAGCAGACCCGGGCCAAGCACAGATACGCAGTATTTC.

On this clonotype: Sequence at one end of the junction differs from germline and may be a read error. This chain joins TRBV28 and TRBJ2-3; the D call may be TRBD1 or TRBD2 (5 bases each). This CDR3 contains 16 residues. Germline CDR1 MDHEN, CDR2 SYDVKM. The CDR3 reads CASRLREGLGTGTQYF. The DNA for the CDR3 is TGTGCCAGTAGGCTTCGTGAGGGCCTAGGCACAGGTACGCAGTATTTT.

Comments on this clonotype: One junction end disagrees with the germline gene, perhaps due to a read error. The chain recombines TRBV7-9 with TRBJ1-2; 7 bases match TRBD1. Germline CDR1 and CDR2: SEHNR and FQNEAQ (reference sequence). The CDR3 sequence is 17 residues long. The CDR3 DNA follows: TGTGCCAGCTGCTCCAGACCCCAGGGGGGGCGCAACTACGGCTACACCTTC. This encodes CASCSRPQGGRNYGYTF.

A note on this clonotype: Sequence at one end of the junction differs from germline and may be a read error. The chain employs TRBV6-5 and TRBJ1-1; a possible D gene is TRBD1 (5 bases). There are 13 residues in the CDR3. Germline values: CDR1 MNHEY, CDR2 SVGAGI. The CDR3 coding sequence is TGTGCCAACAGTAGGACGGGGGAAATAGAAGCTTTCTTT. The encoded protein is CANSRTGEIEAFF.

The sample holds one count of this clonotype. As the CDR3 is not closed by the conserved phenylalanine or tryptophan, this likely results from a read error. The chain carries TRBV29-1 and TRBJ2-5; D uncertain. Germline CDR1 and CDR2: SQVTM and ANQGSEA. The CDR3 runs 12 residues. V was trimmed by 8 bases and J by 5 bases, leaving 15 bases between them. CDR3 residues: CSIPLGVETQYY. The CDR3 DNA reads TGCAGCATTCCACTGGGCGTGGAGACCCAGTACTAT.

The CDR3 nucleotides are TGTACTAGCACCTTAAGGGGCGATCAGCCCCAGCATTTT. Amino acid sequence: CTSTLRGDQPQHF. The chain joins TRBV11-2 to TRBJ1-5, with TRBD1 as a possible D gene (5 bases). CDR3 length: 13 amino acids. The germline V gene encodes CDR1 SGHAT and CDR2 FQNNGV.

As to this clonotype: The junction shows a germline mismatch at one end, possibly a read error. The chain has TRBV6-1 and TRBJ2-1, with D unclear. The CDR3 length is 15 residues. From germline, CDR1 is MNHNS and CDR2 SASEGT. The CDR3 loop reads CASTLEWHNYNERFF. DNA of the CDR3: TGTGCCAGCACCCTGGAGTGGCACAACTACAATGAGCGGTTCTTC.

The CDR3 DNA sequence: TGTACCAGCAGCGTAGTCGGCGGGAGGGTGGCCTACGAGCAGTACTTC. This translates into CTSSVVGGRVAYEQYF. This chain uses TRBV7-2 with TRBJ2-7, with 9 nucleotides matching TRBD2. The CDR3 has 16 amino acids. Per the germline V gene, CDR1 is SGHTA and CDR2 is FQGNSA. V dropped 5 bases and J dropped 2; count of bases not matched to a gene: 10.

This chain joins TRBV19 and TRBJ1-1, with 11 bases identical to TRBD1. There are 16 residues in the CDR3. Germline CDR1 and CDR2: LNHDA and SQIVND (reference sequence). Trimming at V came to 6 bases and at J to 5 bases, leaving 11 bases not matched to a gene. As DNA, the CDR3 is TGTGCCAGTAGGATGGGACAGGGGGTTGTAGGGACTGAAGCTTTCTTT. This gives the protein CASRMGQGVVGTEAFF.

Of note for this clonotype: The CDR3 ends on some other residue instead of the conserved phenylalanine or tryptophan, so this is likely a read error. This chain uses TRBV5-1 with TRBJ2-4; TRBD1 is a possible D gene (5 bases). The CDR3 spans 15 residues. Trimming left V 4 bases short and J 0 bases short, with 11 bases between. Looked up from germline, CDR1 is SGHRS and CDR2 is YFSETQ. The CDR3 DNA is TGCGCCAGCAGCGCGTCAGGGATAGCCAAAAACATTCAGTACCTC. Translated, it gives CASSASGIAKNIQYL.

This clonotype was counted at least ten times. The chain carries TRBV12-3 or TRBV12-4 and TRBJ2-1; 10 bases align to TRBD1. Trimming removed 3 bases from V and 10 bases from J; junction bases left unmatched: 3. The CDR3 covers 13 residues. For the CDR3, the DNA is TGTGCCAGCAGTTTGAGGGGACAGGGGGAGCAGTTCTTC. This translates into CASSLRGQGEQFF.